This is a list of T cell receptor beta chains from one sample in a study of blood T cells in healthy people across ages. TCRdb reprocessed the 5' RACE reads via MiXCR and lists one record per CDR3 protein. The table has under 800,000 distinct CDR3 sequences, 43% seen once. The sequencing sample was made of blood. These receptors were taken from a woman aged 55-69 years in good health. The CDR3 runs from the conserved cysteine through the conserved F or W. Each record gives: V gene, CDR3 length, J gene, clone size, D gene, CDR3 DNA, CDR3 protein. The D gene is left open where the match is weak. A row's size may be missing; if present it is once, few, many or a size class.

v_call: TRBV7-3
cdr3_length: 13
j_call: TRBJ2-7
clone_size: many
d_call: TRBD1
cdr3_nt: TGTGCCAGCAGCTTGCAGGGGGTAGGCGAGCAGTACTTC
cdr3_aa: CASSLQGVGEQYF

v_call: TRBV7-9
cdr3_length: 15
j_call: TRBJ2-7
clone_size: .
d_call: .
cdr3_nt: TGTGCCAGCAGCCCAGACAGAAGCTCCTACAATGGGCAGTACTTC
cdr3_aa: CASSPDRSSYNGQYF

v_call: TRBV20-1
cdr3_length: 14
j_call: TRBJ2-7
clone_size: .
d_call: TRBD1
cdr3_nt: TGCAGTGCCCGTCCCGGGACAGGGCTCTACGAGCAGTACTTC
cdr3_aa: CSARPGTGLYEQYF

v_call: TRBV30
cdr3_length: 12
j_call: TRBJ1-2
clone_size: .
d_call: .
cdr3_nt: TGTGCCTGGAGTGTATCGGTGGGCGGCTACACCTTC
cdr3_aa: CAWSVSVGGYTF

v_call: TRBV27
cdr3_length: 14
j_call: TRBJ2-5
clone_size: many
d_call: .
cdr3_nt: TGTGCCAGCATGGGGTTGCGTGGAGCGGAGACCCAGTACTTC
cdr3_aa: CASMGLRGAETQYF

v_call: TRBV6-5
cdr3_length: 15
j_call: TRBJ2-7
clone_size: .
d_call: TRBD1
cdr3_nt: TGTGCCAGCAGTTACTCGACGGGACAGTTCTACGAGCAGTACTTC
cdr3_aa: CASSYSTGQFYEQYF

v_call: TRBV7-3
cdr3_length: 13
j_call: TRBJ2-1
clone_size: few
d_call: .
cdr3_nt: TGTGCCAGCATGACTCCCAACTCCAATGAGCAGTTCTTC
cdr3_aa: CASMTPNSNEQFF

v_call: TRBV20-1
cdr3_length: 15
j_call: TRBJ2-7
clone_size: .
d_call: .
cdr3_nt: TGCAGTGCTAGAGGTGGGGACCTCTCCGGAAGGGCCCAGTACTTC
cdr3_aa: CSARGGDLSGRAQYF

v_call: TRBV20-1
cdr3_length: 14
j_call: TRBJ2-5
clone_size: .
d_call: .
cdr3_nt: TGCAGTGCTAGAGATGGAGTCCTCCAAGAGACCCAGTACTTC
cdr3_aa: CSARDGVLQETQYF

v_call: TRBV6-2/TRBV6-3
cdr3_length: 18
j_call: TRBJ2-6
clone_size: .
d_call: .
cdr3_nt: TGTGCCAGCAGTTACTCCTCTTGGCAGAGCTCTGGGGCCAACGTCCTGACTTTC
cdr3_aa: CASSYSSWQSSGANVLTF

v_call: TRBV30
cdr3_length: 14
j_call: TRBJ1-4
clone_size: few
d_call: .
cdr3_nt: TGTGCCTGGAGTTTGAGGCAGGGCCAGGAAAAACTGTTTTTT
cdr3_aa: CAWSLRQGQEKLFF

v_call: TRBV20-1
cdr3_length: 15
j_call: TRBJ2-7
clone_size: .
d_call: TRBD2
cdr3_nt: TGCAGTGCAACAGCGGGGGGCCATAGCTCCTACGAGCAGTACTTC
cdr3_aa: CSATAGGHSSYEQYF

v_call: TRBV2
cdr3_length: 16
j_call: TRBJ2-3
clone_size: .
d_call: .
cdr3_nt: TGTGCCAGCAGAGGCTTGGGCTATACCCGCACAGATACGCAGTATTTT
cdr3_aa: CASRGLGYTRTDTQYF

v_call: TRBV10-3
cdr3_length: 15
j_call: TRBJ2-7
clone_size: .
d_call: TRBD1
cdr3_nt: TGTGCCATCAGGGACCCGGGACAGGGAACCTACGAGCAGTACTTC
cdr3_aa: CAIRDPGQGTYEQYF

v_call: TRBV10-3
cdr3_length: 15
j_call: TRBJ2-5
clone_size: many
d_call: TRBD2
cdr3_nt: TGTGCCATCAGTGAGACCACCGGGGGAGGGGAGACCCAGTACTTC
cdr3_aa: CAISETTGGGETQYF

v_call: TRBV7-8
cdr3_length: 12
j_call: TRBJ1-2
clone_size: .
d_call: TRBD1
cdr3_nt: TGTGCCAGCAGCCCCTGGACAGGGAGCTACACCTTC
cdr3_aa: CASSPWTGSYTF

v_call: TRBV27
cdr3_length: 15
j_call: TRBJ2-1
clone_size: .
d_call: TRBD1
cdr3_nt: TGTGCCAGCAGCCCTCGGGACAGGGCAAACAATGAGCAGTTCTTC
cdr3_aa: CASSPRDRANNEQFF

v_call: TRBV12-3/TRBV12-4
cdr3_length: 14
j_call: TRBJ2-2
clone_size: .
d_call: TRBD2
cdr3_nt: TGTGCCAGCGGACTAGCGGACTACACCGGGGAGCTGTTTTTT
cdr3_aa: CASGLADYTGELFF

v_call: TRBV7-9
cdr3_length: 17
j_call: TRBJ2-6
clone_size: .
d_call: .
cdr3_nt: TGTGCCAGCAGCTTAGTAAAGGGAGTAGCTGGGGCCAACGTCCTGACTTTC
cdr3_aa: CASSLVKGVAGANVLTF

v_call: TRBV29-1
cdr3_length: 15
j_call: TRBJ2-5
clone_size: many
d_call: TRBD1
cdr3_nt: TGCAGCGTCTCCGGGACAGGGGTCGTCCAAGAGACCCAGTACTTC
cdr3_aa: CSVSGTGVVQETQYF

v_call: TRBV6-1
cdr3_length: 15
j_call: TRBJ2-7
clone_size: .
d_call: .
cdr3_nt: TGTGCCAGCAGCGCCACCGGGACTGACTCCTACGAGCAGTACTTC
cdr3_aa: CASSATGTDSYEQYF

v_call: TRBV24-1
cdr3_length: 17
j_call: TRBJ2-5
clone_size: .
d_call: .
cdr3_nt: TGTGCCACCAGTGATTTGGGAGGGGCGTCTTCCCGGGAGACCCAGTACTTC
cdr3_aa: CATSDLGGASSRETQYF

v_call: TRBV13
cdr3_length: 16
j_call: TRBJ1-1
clone_size: few
d_call: TRBD1
cdr3_nt: TGTGCCAGCAGCTCATTCCAAACCTGGGACAGCACTGAAGCTTTCTTT
cdr3_aa: CASSSFQTWDSTEAFF

v_call: TRBV21-1
cdr3_length: 18
j_call: TRBJ2-7
clone_size: .
d_call: .
cdr3_nt: TGTGCCAGCAGCAAAGGTCGGCTTATGGGGCGGCTCTCCTACGAGCAGTACTTC
cdr3_aa: CASSKGRLMGRLSYEQYF

v_call: TRBV20-1
cdr3_length: 15
j_call: TRBJ2-3
clone_size: .
d_call: TRBD2
cdr3_nt: TGCAGTGCTGTTAGCGGGGGGGCCCTCACAGATACGCAGTATTTT
cdr3_aa: CSAVSGGALTDTQYF

v_call: TRBV5-6
cdr3_length: 16
j_call: TRBJ1-3
clone_size: .
d_call: .
cdr3_nt: TGTGCCAGCAGCTTGGTCCGAGACTTCTCTGGAAACACCATATATTTT
cdr3_aa: CASSLVRDFSGNTIYF

v_call: TRBV3-1
cdr3_length: 18
j_call: TRBJ1-5
clone_size: .
d_call: TRBD1
cdr3_nt: TGTGCCAGCAGCCAAGATCCCGGGACAGGGGGCGTCTATCAGCCCCAGCATTTT
cdr3_aa: CASSQDPGTGGVYQPQHF

v_call: TRBV5-1
cdr3_length: 13
j_call: TRBJ2-5
clone_size: few
d_call: .
cdr3_nt: TGCGCCAGCAGCGGCGACGGCCGAGAGACCCAGTACTTC
cdr3_aa: CASSGDGRETQYF

v_call: TRBV12-3/TRBV12-4
cdr3_length: 14
j_call: TRBJ1-1
clone_size: .
d_call: TRBD1
cdr3_nt: TGTGCCAGCGTAACCCAGGGGGCGAGGACTGAAGCTTTCTTT
cdr3_aa: CASVTQGARTEAFF

v_call: TRBV12-3/TRBV12-4
cdr3_length: 15
j_call: TRBJ2-7
clone_size: .
d_call: TRBD2
cdr3_nt: TGTGCCAGCAGTTTGAGTAGGCTAAGCGGGGACGAGCAGTACTTC
cdr3_aa: CASSLSRLSGDEQYF

v_call: TRBV6-2/TRBV6-3
cdr3_length: 16
j_call: TRBJ2-1
clone_size: .
d_call: TRBD2
cdr3_nt: TGTGCCAGCAGACAACTAGCGGGGAGAATCGGGAATGAGCAGTTCTTC
cdr3_aa: CASRQLAGRIGNEQFF

v_call: TRBV6-6
cdr3_length: 13
j_call: TRBJ1-1
clone_size: .
d_call: .
cdr3_nt: TGTGCCAGCAGCGATCGGCACCCGTCGGGAGCTTTCTTT
cdr3_aa: CASSDRHPSGAFF

v_call: TRBV20-1
cdr3_length: 18
j_call: TRBJ2-1
clone_size: .
d_call: TRBD2
cdr3_nt: TGCAGTGCTAGAGAGAGACCAACCGGGACTAGTCCTCGGGATGAGCAGTTCTTC
cdr3_aa: CSARERPTGTSPRDEQFF

v_call: TRBV27
cdr3_length: 14
j_call: TRBJ2-3
clone_size: .
d_call: .
cdr3_nt: TGTGCCAGCAGTTGGAGTGCTAGCACAGATACGCAGTATTTT
cdr3_aa: CASSWSASTDTQYF

v_call: TRBV6-5
cdr3_length: 16
j_call: TRBJ2-7
clone_size: .
d_call: .
cdr3_nt: TGTGCCAGCAGTTACTCAACCAGGGCGGGTGGCTACGAGCAGTACTTC
cdr3_aa: CASSYSTRAGGYEQYF

v_call: TRBV7-9
cdr3_length: 16
j_call: TRBJ2-1
clone_size: .
d_call: TRBD2
cdr3_nt: TGTGCCAGCAGATTAGCGGGGGGGAGCTCCTACAATGAGCAGTTCTTC
cdr3_aa: CASRLAGGSSYNEQFF

v_call: TRBV10-3
cdr3_length: 14
j_call: TRBJ2-1
clone_size: .
d_call: TRBD1
cdr3_nt: TGTGCCATCAGTGACCGGGACAGGATAGATGAGCAGTTCTTC
cdr3_aa: CAISDRDRIDEQFF

v_call: TRBV20-1
cdr3_length: 12
j_call: TRBJ2-1
clone_size: few
d_call: .
cdr3_nt: TGCAGTGCTTTAACTCAAGCCTATGAGCAGTTCTTC
cdr3_aa: CSALTQAYEQFF

v_call: TRBV6-5
cdr3_length: 14
j_call: TRBJ2-5
clone_size: few
d_call: .
cdr3_nt: TGTGCCAGCAGCCACGGACAGACGAAAGAGACCCAGTACTTC
cdr3_aa: CASSHGQTKETQYF

v_call: TRBV29-1
cdr3_length: 13
j_call: TRBJ2-5
clone_size: .
d_call: .
cdr3_nt: TGCAGCGTTGAAGTGCCAGGGCTAGAGACCCAGTACTTC
cdr3_aa: CSVEVPGLETQYF

v_call: TRBV21-1
cdr3_length: 13
j_call: TRBJ2-7
clone_size: .
d_call: .
cdr3_nt: TGTGCCAGCACCAACCCGGACAACTACGAGCAGTACTTC
cdr3_aa: CASTNPDNYEQYF